The 16 T cell receptor beta chains reported below all come from one sample, sequenced in a study of blood T cells in healthy people across ages. Sample-barcoded 5' priming and a J-beta primer mix drove a second PCR of 7 to 11 cycles. TCRdb called the 5' RACE reads again in MiXCR, with one record for every CDR3 protein. This sample has over 1,500,000 distinct CDR3 sequences, with less than 50% found just once. The sequencing input was blood. Receptors originate from a woman in her thirties or forties in good health.

This sequence joins TRBV5-1 and TRBJ2-1; 8 nucleotides match TRBD2. There are 19 residues in the CDR3. The V and J ends lost 3 bases and 5 bases, in that order; junction bases with no gene match: 19. Per the germline V gene, CDR1 is SGHRS and CDR2 is YFSETQ. The DNA for the CDR3 is TGCGCCAGCAGCTATGTCAGTTTTGCAGGACTAGCTACGAACAATGAGCAGTTCTTC. This encodes CASSYVSFAGLATNNEQFF.

The J gene is TRBJ2-1, the V gene TRBV20-1, with TRBD1 matching 8 bases. Trimming at V came to 3 bases and at J to 2 bases, leaving 0 bases not matched to a gene. The germline V gene has CDR1 DFQATT and CDR2 SNEGSKA (reference sequence). CDR3 size: 13 residues. In DNA form, the CDR3 reads TGCAGTGCTAGGGACAGGGCCTACAATGAGCAGTTCTTC. Translation gives CSARDRAYNEQFF.

The genes are TRBV6-2 or TRBV6-3 and TRBJ2-5; either TRBD1 or TRBD2 may fit D (5 bases each). CDR1 is MNHEY, CDR2 SVGEGT, per germline. The CDR3 covers 14 residues. V lost 8 bases to trimming and J lost 1 base, with 14 bases between them. This chain's CDR3 is CASARSGTQETQYF. The CDR3 coding sequence is TGTGCCAGCGCGCGGTCGGGGACCCAAGAGACCCAGTACTTC.

The CDR3 coding sequence is TGTGCCAGCAGCCTCCACAACCAAGAGACCCAGTACTTC. Protein: CASSLHNQETQYF. The V and J genes are TRBV12-3 or TRBV12-4 and TRBJ2-5; D is uncertain. The V and J ends lost 6 bases and 0 bases respectively, with 8 bases between them. The CDR3 length is 13 residues.

This clonotype came up many times. J is TRBJ1-1 and V is TRBV5-1; 7 nucleotides align to TRBD1. The CDR3 is made up of 14 amino acids. Unmatched junction bases numbered 3, after V lost 3 bases and J lost 1 base. CDR1 is SGHRS, CDR2 YFSETQ, per germline. Here the CDR3 reads CASSSGQPNTEAFF. In DNA, the CDR3 is TGCGCCAGCAGCTCGGGACAGCCGAACACTGAAGCTTTCTTT.

This clonotype was observed a few times. This chain uses TRBV11-2 with TRBJ2-1; 15 bases fit TRBD2. CDR3 size: 22 residues. Per the germline V gene, CDR1 is SGHAT and CDR2 is FQNNGV. Trimming removed 5 bases from V and 7 bases from J; junction bases left unmatched: 24. The CDR3 region has the DNA TGTGCCAGCAGCCCTCGACCCTCGGGACTAGCGGGGGGCAGGGAGGGGATAAATGAGCAGTTCTTC. It specifies CASSPRPSGLAGGREGINEQFF.

The chain couples TRBV4-2 to TRBJ1-2, with TRBD1 matching over 10 bases. Looked up from germline, CDR1 is LGHNA and CDR2 is YNFKEQ. V was pared by 3 bases and J by 4 bases, with 5 bases of the junction left unmatched. The CDR3 has 15 residues. CDR3 bases: TGTGCCAGCAGCCAGGGGACAGGGGCCATCTATGGCTACACCTTC. It encodes CASSQGTGAIYGYTF.

This sequence joins TRBV7-9 and TRBJ2-4; TRBD1 matches 8 bases. The DNA matches TRBJ2-7 better at its end, which makes the J call doubtful. CDR3 length equals 14 residues. CDR1 and CDR2 (germline): SEHNR, FQNEAQ (reference sequence). CDR3 sequence reads: CASSSGQGEHEQYF. CDR3 nucleotides: TGTGCCAGCAGCTCCGGACAGGGCGAACACGAGCAGTACTTC.

There are a few counts of this clonotype. The chain combines TRBV4-2 with TRBJ2-4, with D possibly matching TRBD2 (6 bases). The DNA end is a closer match to TRBJ2-7, so the J assignment may be wrong. The CDR3 contains 15 residues. Germline V lookup: CDR1 LGHNA, CDR2 YNFKEQ. The CDR3 sequence: CASSQDWGAGYEQYF. CDR3 in DNA: TGTGCCAGCAGCCAAGATTGGGGCGCGGGATACGAGCAGTACTTC.

The genes are TRBV28 and TRBJ1-4; TRBD1 might be the D (6 bases). Germline loops: CDR1 MDHEN, CDR2 SYDVKM. Trimming left V 6 bases short and J 2 bases short, with 10 bases between. This CDR3 is 14 amino acids long. DNA of the CDR3: TGTGCCAGCAGACGGGGGCAGACTAATGAAAAACTGTTTTTT. Amino acids: CASRRGQTNEKLFF.

The chain joins TRBV4-2 to TRBJ1-5, with D perhaps matching TRBD1 (6 bases). Trimming took off 1 base at V and 1 base at J, with 14 bases between the two ends. The germline V gene has CDR1 LGHNA and CDR2 YNFKEQ. This CDR3 has 17 residues. The CDR3 spells CASSQVQGRTSNQPQHF. Written as DNA, the CDR3 is TGTGCCAGCAGCCAAGTGCAGGGGAGGACGAGCAATCAGCCCCAGCATTTT.

In its sample, this clonotype was seen a few times. J is TRBJ2-3 and V is TRBV6-5; the D gene is possibly TRBD2 (6 bases). V gave up 4 bases and J gave up 6 bases, with 14 bases separating them. Germline V lookup: CDR1 MNHEY, CDR2 SVGAGI. CDR3 length: 14 amino acids. CDR3 residues: CASSSPRGADTQYF. DNA of the CDR3: TGTGCCAGCAGTTCCCCGCGCGGGGCGGATACGCAGTATTTT.

As for this clonotype: One end of the junction is discordant with germline, which a read error may explain. This chain uses TRBV12-3 or TRBV12-4 with TRBJ2-1; perhaps TRBD2 as D (5 bases). The CDR3 has 15 amino acids. CDR3 sequence (DNA): TGTGCCAACAGTCCAACTAGAAGCCCCTACAATGAGCAGTTCTTC. Its protein is CANSPTRSPYNEQFF.

With regard to this clonotype: A junction end diverges from the germline sequence, so it may reflect a read error. This chain's CDR3 is CSAREDDQETQYF. Here the CDR3 DNA reads TGCAGTGCCAGAGAAGATGACCAAGAGACCCAGTACTTC. The chain recombines TRBV20-1 with TRBJ2-5; the D is unclear. The CDR3 sequence is 13 residues long. Per germline, CDR1 DFQATT and CDR2 SNEGSKA (reference sequence).

Concerning this clonotype itself: One junction end disagrees with the germline gene, perhaps due to a read error. The chain is built from TRBV5-1 and TRBJ2-3; D gene unclear. Germline CDR1 is SGHRS and CDR2 is YFSETQ. The CDR3 has 14 residues. CDR3 loop: CASSFGQATDTQYF. The DNA for the CDR3 is TGTGCCAGCAGTTTCGGGCAAGCCACAGATACGCAGTATTTT. The full variable domain, rest sourced from reference TRBV5-1 and TRBJ2-3, is KAGVTQTPRYLIKTRGQQVTLSCSPISGHRSVSWYQQTPGQGLQFLFEYFSETQRNKGNFPGRFSGRQFSNSRSEMNVSTLELGDSALYLCASSFGQATDTQYFGPGTRLTVL.

This sequence joins TRBV6-2 or TRBV6-3 and TRBJ1-2; 7 nucleotides align to TRBD1. Losses at the gene ends were 6 bases for V and 4 bases for J; bases not matched to a gene: 14. Germline CDR1 and CDR2: MNHEY and SVGEGT. The CDR3 covers 16 residues. The CDR3 loop reads CASSPPRQGTSYGYTF. For the CDR3, the DNA is TGTGCCAGCAGCCCCCCCCGACAGGGCACCTCCTATGGCTACACCTTC.